The 25 T cell receptor beta chains in this list originate from one sample, sequenced in a study of blood T cell repertoires in COVID-19. Clones were sequenced by immunoSEQ multiplex PCR, and TCRdb holds only the in-frame ones, with some missing. The sample holds some 130,000 clones, around nine tenths seen once. What was sequenced was peripheral blood. The source of these receptors is a woman between 70 and 85 years old with COVID-19, enrolled during active disease.

The V call is TRBV11-3, the J call TRBJ2-5, with TRBD1 as a possible D gene (6 bases). Germline V gives CDR1 SGHNT, CDR2 YENEEA. This CDR3 spans 14 amino acids. Trimming removed 5 bases from V and 2 bases from J, with 12 bases in between. CDR3 protein: CASSLGRGQETQYF. In DNA, the CDR3 is TGTGCCAGCAGCCTCGGCAGGGGTCAAGAGACCCAGTACTTC.

The rearrangement uses TRBV9 and TRBJ2-3, with 7 bases that match TRBD2. Looked up from germline, CDR1 is SGDLS and CDR2 is YYNGEE. There are 14 residues in the CDR3. V lost 3 bases, J lost 2 bases, and 3 bases stayed unmatched. The CDR3 coding sequence is TGTGCCAGCAGCGCCCTAGCGGCCACAGATACGCAGTATTTT. Translating it yields CASSALAATDTQYF.

This clone was recorded only once. V usage is TRBV6-5 and J usage is TRBJ1-1, with a weak D call TRBD1 (5 bases). The CDR3 extends over 13 amino acids. Trimming took off 7 bases at V and 6 bases at J, with 15 bases between the two ends. Looked up from germline, CDR1 is MNHEY and CDR2 is SVGAGI. In DNA form, the CDR3 reads TGTGCCAGCATGCCAGTCTGGGGGGCTGAAGCTTTCTTT. This sequence encodes CASMPVWGAEAFF.

The V gene is TRBV7-9, the J gene TRBJ2-2, with D possibly being TRBD2 (7 bases). The CDR3 sequence is 17 residues long. Trimming took 2 bases from V and 6 from J, leaving 19 bases between them. Germline CDR1 reads SEHNR; CDR2 reads FQNEAQ (reference sequence). The CDR3 protein is CASSLRSGGPKAGELFF. CDR3 coding DNA: TGTGCCAGCAGCTTAAGATCGGGGGGCCCAAAGGCCGGGGAGCTGTTTTTT.

The chain couples TRBV7-6 to TRBJ2-1; unclear D gene. Germline CDR1 reads SGHVS; CDR2 reads FNYEAQ. Trimming stripped 2 bases from V and 6 bases from J, with 14 bases between. This CDR3 has 15 amino acids. CDR3 protein: CASSLMAGLGNEQFF. CDR3 DNA: TGTGCCAGCAGCTTAATGGCAGGTTTGGGCAATGAGCAGTTCTTC.

The sample holds one count of this clone. V gene TRBV7-8 combines with J gene TRBJ2-7; D gene ambiguous. CDR1 and CDR2 (germline): SGHVS, FQNEAQ. CDR3 size: 13 residues. V shed 5 bases and J shed 4 bases, with 12 bases lying between them. In DNA, the CDR3 is TGTGCCAGCAGCCAGAGACGAGGATACGAGCAGTACTTC. Its protein is CASSQRRGYEQYF. Full variable domain (rest looked up from reference TRBV7-8 and TRBJ2-7): GAGVSQSPRYKVAKRGQDVALRCDPISGHVSLFWYQQALGQGPEFLTYFQNEAQLDKSGLPSDRFFAERPEGSVSTLKIQRTQQEDSAVYLCASSQRRGYEQYFGPGTRLTVT.

This chain uses TRBV7-9 with TRBJ1-5; a weak D match, TRBD1 (6 bases). The CDR3 has 14 residues. Trimming took 5 bases from V and 5 from J, leaving 13 bases between them. In germline, CDR1 is SEHNR, CDR2 FQNEAQ (reference sequence). The CDR3 DNA sequence: TGTGCCAGCAGCGCCAGGGGAACGGATCAGCCCCAGCATTTT. Residues: CASSARGTDQPQHF.

This chain links TRBV5-1 with TRBJ1-6, with 8 bases matching TRBD1. CDR1 is SGHRS and CDR2 is YFSETQ in the germline V gene. The CDR3 runs to 14 residues. V lost 4 bases, J lost 6 bases, and 3 bases stayed unmatched. The CDR3 DNA follows: TGCGCCAGCAGCGAAGGACAGGGTAATTCACCCCTCCACTTT. Protein product: CASSEGQGNSPLHF.

J is TRBJ2-1 and V is TRBV7-9; no definite D call. Trimming cost V 4 bases and J 9 bases, with 4 bases left between them. CDR3 length: 10 amino acids. Germline V gene sequence: CDR1 SEHNR, CDR2 FQNEAQ (reference sequence). CDR3 DNA sequence: TGTGCCAGCAGCTCTTTTGAGCAGTTCTTC. Its translation: CASSSFEQFF.

The rearrangement uses TRBV28 and TRBJ2-1; 9 bases line up with TRBD2. Unmatched junction bases numbered 11, after V lost 6 bases and J lost 2 bases. The CDR3 has 17 amino acids. Germline assignment: CDR1 MDHEN and CDR2 SYDVKM. DNA of the CDR3: TGTGCCAGCAGAACGACCGCGGCGGGGGGGCCCTACAATGAGCAGTTCTTC. This gives the protein CASRTTAAGGPYNEQFF.

On this clone: The sample has other DNA sequences that encode this CDR3 too. The V gene is TRBV4-2, the J gene TRBJ2-2; 8 bases are a match to TRBD2. The germline CDR1 and CDR2 sequences are LGHNA and YNFKEQ. This CDR3 has 20 amino acids. V shed 0 bases, J shed 3 bases, and the junction held 15 bases outside the gene matches. The chain's CDR3 is CASSQDPLAGGRIDTGELFF. CDR3 bases: TGTGCCAGCAGCCAAGATCCACTGGCGGGGGGCAGAATTGACACCGGGGAGCTGTTTTTT.

V is TRBV6-1 and J is TRBJ1-5; D gene uncertain. Trimming cost V 0 bases and J 5 bases, with 2 bases left between them. The CDR3 loop spans 12 amino acids. Germline loops: CDR1 MNHNS, CDR2 SASEGT. In DNA form, the CDR3 reads TGTGCCAGCAGTGAAGCCGATCAGCCCCAGCATTTT. This gives the protein CASSEADQPQHF.

The chain carries TRBV7-3 and TRBJ1-5, with a tentative D call TRBD1 (5 bases). Trimming pared 2 bases from V and 11 bases from J, leaving 16 bases between. CDR1 is SGHTA and CDR2 is FQGTGA in the germline V gene. There are 14 residues in the CDR3. In nucleotides, the CDR3 is TGTGCCAGCAGCTTAGCCCTACAGGATTCGACCCAGCATTTT. This encodes CASSLALQDSTQHF.

The CDR3 nucleotides are TGTGCCAGCAGTTCCGCCCCAGACAGGGGGCAGTACTTC. Protein: CASSSAPDRGQYF. The rearrangement uses TRBV11-3 and TRBJ2-7, with TRBD1 matching over 8 bases. Germline-derived CDR1 and CDR2 are SGHNT and YENEEA. This CDR3 contains 13 residues. With V trimmed by 6 bases and J by 9 bases, 10 bases remained unmatched. Based on the CDR3 plus reference TRBV11-3 and TRBJ2-7, the full variable domain is EAGVVQSPRYKIIEKKQPVAFWCNPISGHNTLYWYLQNLGQGPELLIRYENEEAVDDSQLPKDRFSAERLKGVDSTLKIQPAELGDSAVYLCASSSAPDRGQYFGPGTRLTVT.

The chain links TRBV5-1 to TRBJ2-3; 9 nucleotides match TRBD2. Germline V lookup: CDR1 SGHRS, CDR2 YFSETQ. CDR3 size: 18 residues. Trimming removed 4 bases from V and 5 bases from J; junction bases left unmatched: 17. CDR3 protein: CASSLDGTSGLRGDTQYF. CDR3 in DNA: TGCGCCAGCAGCCTAGATGGTACTAGCGGGTTAAGGGGAGATACGCAGTATTTT.

The rearrangement joins TRBV5-1 to TRBJ2-2; 9 bases fit TRBD1. The CDR3 extends over 15 amino acids. J lost 6 bases, V lost 0 bases, and 3 bases had no gene match. Germline V gene data show CDR1 as SGHRS and CDR2 as YFSETQ. The DNA of the CDR3 is TGCGCCAGCAGCTTGGGGACAGGGGATCCCGGGGAGCTGTTTTTT. It specifies CASSLGTGDPGELFF.

This rearrangement joins TRBV5-1 to TRBJ2-2, with D perhaps matching TRBD2 (6 bases). This CDR3 region has 18 residues. V was trimmed by 0 bases and J by 2 bases, leaving 17 bases between them. Germline V CDR1 and CDR2: SGHRS, YFSETQ. The CDR3 here is CASSLEEPERANTGELFF. As DNA, the CDR3 is TGCGCCAGCAGCTTGGAAGAACCAGAGCGGGCTAACACCGGGGAGCTGTTTTTT.

This chain uses TRBV19 with TRBJ1-1; unclear D gene. CDR3 size: 16 residues. V lost 0 bases and J 0 bases, leaving 11 bases between the germline ends. Germline-derived CDR1 and CDR2 are LNHDA and SQIVND (reference sequence). The chain's CDR3 is CASSIERGEMNTEAFF. In nucleotides, the CDR3 is TGTGCCAGTAGTATAGAACGGGGAGAAATGAACACTGAAGCTTTCTTT.

This chain links TRBV7-9 with TRBJ2-7; D gene ambiguous. The CDR3 has 13 residues. Trimming stripped 5 bases from V and 2 bases from J, with 10 bases between. From germline, CDR1 is SEHNR and CDR2 FQNEAQ (reference sequence). CDR3 amino acids: CASSPGLTYEQYF. In DNA, the CDR3 is TGTGCCAGCAGCCCTGGCTTGACCTACGAGCAGTACTTC.

V gene TRBV29-1 combines with J gene TRBJ1-1; maybe TRBD1 (5 bases). V was trimmed by 7 bases and J by 1 base, leaving 16 bases between them. CDR3 length: 14 residues. Per germline, CDR1 SQVTM and CDR2 ANQGSEA. CDR3 in DNA: TGCAGCGACACCGCGCAGGGAGGGAACACTGAAGCTTTCTTT. It encodes CSDTAQGGNTEAFF.

The chain is built from TRBV6-5 and TRBJ1-3; no clear D. V gave up 7 bases and J gave up 2 bases, with 15 bases separating them. Germline V gene sequence: CDR1 MNHEY, CDR2 SVGAGI. CDR3 length: 15 residues. CDR3 nucleotide sequence: TGTGCCAGCACCTCAGGCACCGGTGCTGGAAACACCATATATTTT. Protein: CASTSGTGAGNTIYF.

This chain connects TRBV7-8 to TRBJ1-5; tentatively, D is TRBD1 (6 bases). The CDR3 has 15 amino acids. V was shortened by 5 bases and J by 5 bases, with 16 bases between the two germline ends. The germline CDR1 and CDR2 sequences are SGHVS and FQNEAQ. The CDR3 DNA is TGTGCCAGCAGCCCAGCTGGGACACTTTATCAGCCCCAGCATTTT. Protein: CASSPAGTLYQPQHF. Variable domain in full (rest from reference TRBV7-8 and TRBJ1-5): GAGVSQSPRYKVAKRGQDVALRCDPISGHVSLFWYQQALGQGPEFLTYFQNEAQLDKSGLPSDRFFAERPEGSVSTLKIQRTQQEDSAVYLCASSPAGTLYQPQHFGDGTRLSIL.

This clone has only one observation. The same CDR3 arises from other DNA sequences in this sample as well. The V call is TRBV27, the J call TRBJ1-6; 7 positions match TRBD1. The V segment lost 6 bases and the J segment 5 bases; nucleotides outside the gene matches: 4. In germline, CDR1 is MNHEY, CDR2 SMNVEV (reference sequence). CDR3 length equals 14 residues. The DNA for the CDR3 is TGTGCCAGCAGCCGGGACAGAGATAATTCACCCCTCCACTTT. Translating gives CASSRDRDNSPLHF.

The chain carries TRBV5-8 and TRBJ1-5, with TRBD1 identical over 10 bases. The CDR3 consists of 16 residues. Losses at the gene ends were 0 bases for V and 3 bases for J; bases not matched to a gene: 3. Germline V lookup: CDR1 SGHTS, CDR2 YDEGEE. The CDR3 protein is CASSLAGTGANQPQHF. In nucleotides, the CDR3 is TGTGCCAGCAGCTTGGCGGGGACAGGGGCCAATCAGCCCCAGCATTTT.

V usage is TRBV18 and J usage is TRBJ1-5; the D is unclear. The germline V and J ends were trimmed by 3 bases and 5 bases, with 8 bases remaining between them. Germline V gene lookup returns CDR1 KGHSH and CDR2 LQKENI. This CDR3 is 13 amino acids long. DNA of the CDR3: TGTGCCAGCTCACCCGACGGGGATCAGCCCCAGCATTTT. The encoded protein is CASSPDGDQPQHF.